The 14 T cell receptor beta chains below were found in one sample sequenced in a study of cytomegalovirus exposure and HLA in healthy donors (dated by TCRdb to about 2017). The library was generated by the immunoSEQ multiplex PCR assay. The multiplex PCR relied on a mix of 60 forward primers for TCR Vbeta segments and 13 reverse primers for TCR Jbeta segments. The source is immuneACCESS, and TCRdb retained only in-frame sequences with V and J called. Part of the clones is not carried over; for the studies checked, unresolved V genes explain less than half of this, and the remainder is unexplained. In this sample the table shows 80,000 or so clones, roughly 69% of which occur a single time. The biggest ten clones account for approximately 7% of the sample. The material sequenced was PBMCs. Every receptor here comes from a woman aged 45 to 65 in good health and CMV-seropositive.

The CDR3 region has the DNA TGTGCCAGCAGCTCACAGGGGAACTATGGCTACACCTTC. This encodes CASSSQGNYGYTF. The chain uses TRBV13 and TRBJ1-2; 7 bases are a match to TRBD1. This CDR3 is 13 amino acids long. Germline values: CDR1 PRHDT, CDR2 FYEKMQ (reference sequence). V lost 4 bases to trimming and J lost 2 bases; unmatched junction nucleotides: 1.

The CDR3 loop is CASSTRQGASYEQYV. DNA for the CDR3: TGTGCCAGCAGTACGCGACAGGGGGCCTCCTACGAGCAGTACGTC. The chain joins TRBV6-5 to TRBJ2-7; 10 bases agree with TRBD1. Per germline, CDR1 MNHEY and CDR2 SVGAGI. Germline trimming cut 5 bases from V and 0 bases from J; bases unmatched to any gene: 4. This CDR3 has 15 residues.

The V gene is TRBV19, the J gene TRBJ2-5, with D tentatively TRBD1 (6 bases). The DNA end favors TRBJ2-7, so the J call may be wrong. Germline CDR1 is LNHDA and CDR2 is SQIVND (reference sequence). The CDR3 covers 13 residues. The CDR3 DNA is TGTGCCAGTAGTTCATTCCGACAGGCCGAGCAGTACTTC. Its translation is CASSSFRQAEQYF.

The chain is built from TRBV4-1 and TRBJ2-1; possibly TRBD2 for D (5 bases). CDR1 MGHRA and CDR2 YSYEKL come from the germline V gene. CDR3 length equals 12 residues. Trimming took 0 bases from V and 9 from J, leaving 6 bases between them. The CDR3 nucleotides are TGCGCCAGCAGCCAAGATCGGGGTGAGCAGTTCTTC. Encoded protein: CASSQDRGEQFF.

This clone was detected only a few times. The CDR3 DNA is TGCAGCGCAGTGGGTGGGGGGGTACACAATGAGCAGTTCTTC. Its translation: CSAVGGGVHNEQFF. The V and J genes are TRBV29-1 and TRBJ2-1, with 7 bases lining up with TRBD2. This CDR3 region has 14 residues. The germline V gene has CDR1 SQVTM and CDR2 ANQGSEA. V lost 7 bases to trimming and J lost 5 bases; unmatched junction nucleotides: 11.

The chain uses TRBV6-5 and TRBJ2-7; possible D gene TRBD1, 6 bases. This CDR3 region has 13 residues. Germline assignment: CDR1 MNHEY and CDR2 SVGAGI. V lost 1 base and J 7 bases, leaving 11 bases between the germline ends. The CDR3 loop reads CASSYFRGAEQYF. The CDR3 bases are TGTGCCAGCAGTTACTTCAGGGGAGCGGAGCAGTACTTC.

In its sample, this clone was seen once. The chain has TRBV19 and TRBJ1-2; tentatively, D is TRBD1 (6 bases). Germline lookup yields CDR1 LNHDA and CDR2 SQIVND (reference sequence). The CDR3 runs 14 residues. Trimming shortened V by 6 bases and J by 3 bases, and 14 bases separated the two germline ends. CDR3 sequence (DNA): TGTGCCAGTAGCCCGGACAGTAGGGACTATGGCTACACCTTC. Protein: CASSPDSRDYGYTF.

The CDR3 coding sequence is TGTGCCAGCAGTGACAAGGGGGCAAGCCAAGAGACCCAGTACTTC. It specifies CASSDKGASQETQYF. This rearrangement joins TRBV2 to TRBJ2-5, with 7 nucleotides matching TRBD1. Unmatched junction bases numbered 5, after V lost 3 bases and J lost 1 base. CDR3 length: 15 residues. The V gene's germline CDR1 is SNHLY and CDR2 FYNNEI.

The chain uses TRBV4-1 and TRBJ1-2; 10 nucleotides align to TRBD1. The CDR3 has 17 residues. Germline V lookup: CDR1 MGHRA, CDR2 YSYEKL. Unmatched junction bases numbered 11, after V lost 3 bases and J lost 4 bases. The CDR3 nucleotides are TGCGCCAGCAGCCAGTTCTTCGAGACAGGGGGCGTCTATGGCTACACCTTC. It is translated as CASSQFFETGGVYGYTF.

This clone was recorded only once. The chain combines TRBV5-1 with TRBJ1-2; D is possibly TRBD1 (5 bases). Germline V gene data show CDR1 as SGHRS and CDR2 as YFSETQ. Trimming took off 5 bases at V and 7 bases at J, with 15 bases between the two ends. The CDR3 covers 13 residues. The CDR3 here is CASRFLDSAGYTF. Here the CDR3 DNA reads TGCGCCAGCAGGTTCCTCGACAGTGCTGGCTACACCTTC.

This clone came up a few times. V usage is TRBV27 and J usage is TRBJ1-5; tentative D call: TRBD1 (5 bases). The length of the CDR3 is 16 residues. Trimming cost V 5 bases and J 3 bases, with 17 bases left between them. Germline-derived CDR1 and CDR2 are MNHEY and SMNVEV (reference sequence). CDR3 in amino acids: CASSPQIDRLNQPQHF. The DNA for the CDR3 is TGTGCCAGCAGTCCCCAGATTGACAGACTCAATCAGCCCCAGCATTTT.

V gene TRBV30 combines with J gene TRBJ2-5; D is perhaps TRBD2 (6 bases). This CDR3 comprises 11 residues. Trimming took off 7 bases at V and 8 bases at J, with 14 bases between the two ends. The germline V gene has CDR1 GTSNPN and CDR2 SVGIG (reference sequence). The CDR3 here is CASLAGGTQYF. In DNA form, the CDR3 reads TGTGCCTCCCTAGCCGGGGGAACCCAGTACTTC.

The CDR3 DNA reads as TGTGCCAGCAGAGACGGGAATTCACCCCTCCACTTT. It encodes CASRDGNSPLHF. This chain joins TRBV2 and TRBJ1-6; D is unresolved. Germline V gene sequence: CDR1 SNHLY, CDR2 FYNNEI. CDR3 size: 12 residues. Trimming left V 6 bases short and J 7 bases short, with 7 bases between.

This clone rates as medium-sized. The chain joins TRBV5-1 to TRBJ1-3, with D perhaps TRBD1 (6 bases). V lost 5 bases and J 5 bases, leaving 20 bases between the germline ends. Germline V gene sequence: CDR1 SGHRS, CDR2 YFSETQ. The CDR3 runs to 16 residues. CDR3 region: CASSQTPQGRRNTIYF. The CDR3 DNA is TGCGCCAGCAGTCAAACCCCCCAGGGGCGAAGAAACACCATATATTTT.